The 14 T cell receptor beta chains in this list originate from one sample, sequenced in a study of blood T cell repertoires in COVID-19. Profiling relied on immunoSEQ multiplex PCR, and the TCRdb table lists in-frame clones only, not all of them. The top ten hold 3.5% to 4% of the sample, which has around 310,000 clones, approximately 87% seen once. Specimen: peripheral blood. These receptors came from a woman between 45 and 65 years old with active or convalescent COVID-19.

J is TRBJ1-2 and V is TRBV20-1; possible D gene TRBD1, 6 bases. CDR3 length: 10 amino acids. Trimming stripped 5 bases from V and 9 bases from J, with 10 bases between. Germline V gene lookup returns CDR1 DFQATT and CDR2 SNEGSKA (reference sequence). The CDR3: CSAYRVRYTF. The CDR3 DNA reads TGCAGTGCTTACAGGGTACGCTACACCTTC.

The CDR3 spells CASSLVGTDLEAFF. The DNA for the CDR3 is TGTGCCAGCAGCTTAGTGGGGACAGACCTTGAAGCTTTCTTT. The chain recombines TRBV7-9 with TRBJ1-1; 7 bases match TRBD1. The CDR3 extends over 14 amino acids. The germline CDR1 and CDR2 sequences are SEHNR and FQNEAQ (reference sequence). Trimming at V came to 1 base and at J to 7 bases, leaving 6 bases not matched to a gene.

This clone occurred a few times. In DNA, the CDR3 is TGTGCCTCCTTGGGGACAGGGTCTAACTATGGCTACACCTTC. Its translation is CASLGTGSNYGYTF. V gene TRBV6-5 combines with J gene TRBJ1-2; 9 bases are a match to TRBD1. The germline CDR1 and CDR2 sequences are MNHEY and SVGAGI. J gave up 0 bases and V 11 bases, and 7 bases lay outside the gene matches. The length of the CDR3 is 14 residues.

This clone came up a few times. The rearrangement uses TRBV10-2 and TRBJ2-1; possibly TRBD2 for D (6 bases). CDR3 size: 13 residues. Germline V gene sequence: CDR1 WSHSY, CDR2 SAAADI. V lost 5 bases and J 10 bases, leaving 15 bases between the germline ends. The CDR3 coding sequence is TGCGCCAGCAGTTCCAGCGGAGGGCCAGAGCAGTTCTTC. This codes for CASSSSGGPEQFF.

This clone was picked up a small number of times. The CDR3 here is CASSPLAGGTGELFF. In DNA, the CDR3 is TGTGCCAGCAGCCCTTTAGCGGGAGGAACCGGGGAGCTGTTTTTT. This chain joins TRBV7-3 and TRBJ2-2; 10 bases agree with TRBD2. CDR3 size: 15 residues. V gave up 5 bases and J gave up 5 bases; unmatched junction bases: 5. Germline CDR1 is SGHTA and CDR2 is FQGTGA.

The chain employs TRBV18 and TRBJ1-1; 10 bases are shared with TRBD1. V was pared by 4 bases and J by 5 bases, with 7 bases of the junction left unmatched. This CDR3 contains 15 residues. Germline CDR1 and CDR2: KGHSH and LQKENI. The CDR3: CASSQDRGKETEAFF. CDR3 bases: TGTGCCAGCTCACAGGACAGGGGGAAGGAGACTGAAGCTTTCTTT.

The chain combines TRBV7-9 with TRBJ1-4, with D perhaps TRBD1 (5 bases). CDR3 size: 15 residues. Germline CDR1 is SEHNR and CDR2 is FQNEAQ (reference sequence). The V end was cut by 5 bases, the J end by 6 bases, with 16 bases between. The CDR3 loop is CASSRKRGADEKLFF. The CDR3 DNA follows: TGTGCCAGCAGCCGTAAGCGGGGCGCGGATGAAAAACTGTTTTTT.

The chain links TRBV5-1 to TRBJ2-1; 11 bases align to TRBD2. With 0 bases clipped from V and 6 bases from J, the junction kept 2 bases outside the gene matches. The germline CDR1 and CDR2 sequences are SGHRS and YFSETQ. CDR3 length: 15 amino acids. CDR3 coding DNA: TGCGCCAGCAGCTTGGGGCTAGCGGGGGGCAATGAGCAGTTCTTC. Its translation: CASSLGLAGGNEQFF.

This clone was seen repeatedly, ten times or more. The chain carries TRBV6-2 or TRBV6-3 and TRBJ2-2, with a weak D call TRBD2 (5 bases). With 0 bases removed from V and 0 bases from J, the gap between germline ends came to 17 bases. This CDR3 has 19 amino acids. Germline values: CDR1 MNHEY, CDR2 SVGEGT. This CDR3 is CASSYSLSPEDPNTGELFF. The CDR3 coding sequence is TGTGCCAGCAGTTACTCGTTAAGTCCGGAGGATCCGAACACCGGGGAGCTGTTTTTT.

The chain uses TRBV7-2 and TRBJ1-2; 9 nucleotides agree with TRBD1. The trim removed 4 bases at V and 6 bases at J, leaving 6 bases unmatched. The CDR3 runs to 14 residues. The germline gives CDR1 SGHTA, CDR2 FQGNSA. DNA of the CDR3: TGTGCCAGCAGCTCCACAGGGGGCGCAGATGGCTACACCTTC. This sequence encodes CASSSTGGADGYTF.

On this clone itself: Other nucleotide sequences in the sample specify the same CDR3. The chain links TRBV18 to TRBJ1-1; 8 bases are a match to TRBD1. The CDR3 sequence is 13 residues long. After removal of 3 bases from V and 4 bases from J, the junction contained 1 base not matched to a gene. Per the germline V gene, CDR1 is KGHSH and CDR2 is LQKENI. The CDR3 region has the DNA TGTGCCAGCTCACCTGACAGGGGCACTGAAGCTTTCTTT. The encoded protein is CASSPDRGTEAFF.

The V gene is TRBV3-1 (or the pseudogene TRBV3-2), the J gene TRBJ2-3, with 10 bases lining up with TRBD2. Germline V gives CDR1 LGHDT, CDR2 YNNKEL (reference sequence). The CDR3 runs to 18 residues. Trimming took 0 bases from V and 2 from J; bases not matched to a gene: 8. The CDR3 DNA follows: TGTGCCAGCAGCCAAGAAATAGCGGGAGGCCCGAACACAGATACGCAGTATTTT. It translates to CASSQEIAGGPNTDTQYF.

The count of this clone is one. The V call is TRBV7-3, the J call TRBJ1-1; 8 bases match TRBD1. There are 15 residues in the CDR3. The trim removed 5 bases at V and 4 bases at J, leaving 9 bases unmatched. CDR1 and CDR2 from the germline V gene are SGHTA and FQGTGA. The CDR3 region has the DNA TGTGCCAGCAGCGTGACAGGGGCAAGCGGCACTGAAGCTTTCTTT. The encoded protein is CASSVTGASGTEAFF.

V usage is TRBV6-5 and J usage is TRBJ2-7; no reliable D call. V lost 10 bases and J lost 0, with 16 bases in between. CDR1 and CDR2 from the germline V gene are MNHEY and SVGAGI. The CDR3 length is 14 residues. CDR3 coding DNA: TGTGCCACACGTAAAAGCGCTAGCTCCTACGAGCAGTACTTC. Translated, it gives CATRKSASSYEQYF.